These T cell receptor beta chains were read from a single sample in a study of neoadjuvant nivolumab and ipilimumab in lung cancer. Here immunoSEQ multiplex PCR was the method, and the copy in TCRdb shows in-frame clones only, minus some. Here the sample spans tens of thousands of clones, 85% to 90% being singletons. Sequenced here: peripheral blood, sampled before neoadjuvant nivolumab, alone or with ipilimumab. These receptors were obtained from an adult with non-small cell lung cancer. The CDR3 runs from the conserved cysteine through the conserved F or W. Fields, in order: V gene, clone size, CDR3 length, J gene, D gene, CDR3 DNA, CDR3 protein. The D gene is left open where the match is weak. Only some rows state a clone size, as once, few, many or a class for expanded clones.

V gene: TRBV29-1; clone size: .; CDR3 length: 14; J gene: TRBJ2-1; D gene: .; CDR3 DNA: TGCAGCGTTGAGGCGGATAGCTCCTACAATGAGCAGTTCTTC; CDR3 protein: CSVEADSSYNEQFF
V gene: TRBV28; clone size: .; CDR3 length: 15; J gene: TRBJ1-1; D gene: .; CDR3 DNA: TGTGCCAGCACTGGATACGGGGCATCGAACACTGAAGCTTTCTTT; CDR3 protein: CASTGYGASNTEAFF
V gene: TRBV27; clone size: .; CDR3 length: 13; J gene: TRBJ1-2; D gene: .; CDR3 DNA: TGTGCCAGCAGTCCAACCTTTAAGTCTGGCTACACCTTC; CDR3 protein: CASSPTFKSGYTF
V gene: TRBV4-2; clone size: .; CDR3 length: 17; J gene: TRBJ1-1; D gene: .; CDR3 DNA: TGTGCCAGCAGCCAAGTATGGCCAGGGCGTTCGAACACTGAAGCTTTCTTT; CDR3 protein: CASSQVWPGRSNTEAFF
V gene: TRBV11-2; clone size: .; CDR3 length: 15; J gene: TRBJ2-5; D gene: TRBD2; CDR3 DNA: TGTGCCAGCAGCTTTTCAGCGGGAGGAAAAGAGACCCAGTACTTC; CDR3 protein: CASSFSAGGKETQYF
V gene: TRBV9; clone size: .; CDR3 length: 16; J gene: TRBJ2-1; D gene: .; CDR3 DNA: TGTGCCAGCAGCGTAGGGGGCGGGTACACCTACAATGAGCAGTTCTTC; CDR3 protein: CASSVGGGYTYNEQFF
V gene: TRBV5-3; clone size: .; CDR3 length: 15; J gene: TRBJ2-7; D gene: .; CDR3 DNA: TGTGCCAGAAGACCATACACTGGGTCCTCCTACGAGCAGTACTTC; CDR3 protein: CARRPYTGSSYEQYF
V gene: TRBV5-4; clone size: .; CDR3 length: 16; J gene: TRBJ2-7; D gene: TRBD1; CDR3 DNA: TGTGCCAGCAGCCCAGAACTCGGGACAGGTACCTACGAGCAGTACTTC; CDR3 protein: CASSPELGTGTYEQYF
V gene: TRBV14; clone size: .; CDR3 length: 13; J gene: TRBJ2-7; D gene: TRBD1; CDR3 DNA: TGTGCCAGCAGCCGGGACAGGGGCTACGAGCAGTACTTC; CDR3 protein: CASSRDRGYEQYF
V gene: TRBV4-1; clone size: few; CDR3 length: 16; J gene: TRBJ2-1; D gene: TRBD2; CDR3 DNA: TGCGCCAGCAGCTATGGTTCTAGCGGGGTATACAATGAGCAGTTCTTC; CDR3 protein: CASSYGSSGVYNEQFF
V gene: TRBV30; clone size: .; CDR3 length: 12; J gene: TRBJ2-1; D gene: TRBD1; CDR3 DNA: TGTGCCTGGGGGACAGCATACAATGAGCAGTTCTTC; CDR3 protein: CAWGTAYNEQFF
V gene: TRBV7-9; clone size: once; CDR3 length: 11; J gene: TRBJ2-7; D gene: .; CDR3 DNA: TGTGCCAGCAGCTTAGGGGACGAGCAGTACTTC; CDR3 protein: CASSLGDEQYF
V gene: TRBV5-4; clone size: .; CDR3 length: 15; J gene: TRBJ2-3; D gene: .; CDR3 DNA: TGTGCCAGCAGCCCCCCAGGGGTACCCACAGATACGCAGTATTTT; CDR3 protein: CASSPPGVPTDTQYF
V gene: TRBV5-1; clone size: .; CDR3 length: 14; J gene: TRBJ2-1; D gene: .; CDR3 DNA: TGCGCCAGCAGCCCTAGAATGTCCTACAATGAGCAGTTCTTC; CDR3 protein: CASSPRMSYNEQFF
V gene: TRBV5-6; clone size: .; CDR3 length: 13; J gene: TRBJ1-5; D gene: TRBD1; CDR3 DNA: TGTGCCAGCAGCCAAAACAGGGGTCAGCCCCAGCATTTT; CDR3 protein: CASSQNRGQPQHF
V gene: TRBV18; clone size: .; CDR3 length: 15; J gene: TRBJ2-7; D gene: .; CDR3 DNA: TGTGCCAGCTCACCTTCCCAGGGGGGCTCCTACGAGCAGTACTTC; CDR3 protein: CASSPSQGGSYEQYF
V gene: TRBV18; clone size: once; CDR3 length: 14; J gene: TRBJ2-5; D gene: TRBD1; CDR3 DNA: TGTGCCAGCTCACCACGGACAGGGAAAGAGACCCAGTACTTC; CDR3 protein: CASSPRTGKETQYF
V gene: TRBV2; clone size: .; CDR3 length: 13; J gene: TRBJ2-7; D gene: .; CDR3 DNA: TGTGCCAGCAGTGAGCGGCAAAGGGGCGAGCAGTACTTC; CDR3 protein: CASSERQRGEQYF
V gene: TRBV18; clone size: .; CDR3 length: 15; J gene: TRBJ2-3; D gene: .; CDR3 DNA: TGTGCCAGCTCACCACGCCCCCAGGGCACAGATACGCAGTATTTT; CDR3 protein: CASSPRPQGTDTQYF
V gene: TRBV6-5; clone size: .; CDR3 length: 14; J gene: TRBJ2-5; D gene: TRBD2; CDR3 DNA: TGTGCCAGCAGTTACTTGGCGGGAGGGGAGACCCAGTACTTC; CDR3 protein: CASSYLAGGETQYF
V gene: TRBV28; clone size: .; CDR3 length: 15; J gene: TRBJ2-5; D gene: .; CDR3 DNA: TGTGCCAGCAAAGCCCCCGAGTTCTTTCAAGAGACCCAGTACTTC; CDR3 protein: CASKAPEFFQETQYF
V gene: TRBV7-3; clone size: .; CDR3 length: 15; J gene: TRBJ2-7; D gene: .; CDR3 DNA: TGTGCCAGCAGCGAGTCCCCGGGACTCACCTACGAGCAGTACTTC; CDR3 protein: CASSESPGLTYEQYF
V gene: TRBV2; clone size: .; CDR3 length: 14; J gene: TRBJ2-1; D gene: .; CDR3 DNA: TGTGCCAGCAGTGAAGCAGGACGGGGCCATGAGCAGTTCTTC; CDR3 protein: CASSEAGRGHEQFF
V gene: TRBV10-3; clone size: few; CDR3 length: 15; J gene: TRBJ2-5; D gene: .; CDR3 DNA: TGTGCCATCAAGGGGGCTAGCGGTTACAAAGAGACCCAGTACTTC; CDR3 protein: CAIKGASGYKETQYF
V gene: TRBV4-2; clone size: .; CDR3 length: 16; J gene: TRBJ2-3; D gene: TRBD2; CDR3 DNA: TGTGCCAGCAGCCAAGATTTGAGGACTAGCCCAGATACGCAGTATTTT; CDR3 protein: CASSQDLRTSPDTQYF
V gene: TRBV10-1; clone size: few; CDR3 length: 15; J gene: TRBJ2-1; D gene: TRBD2; CDR3 DNA: TGCGCCAGCAGTGTTGGGACTAGCGGGATGAATGAGCAGTTCTTC; CDR3 protein: CASSVGTSGMNEQFF
V gene: TRBV7-2; clone size: .; CDR3 length: 13; J gene: TRBJ2-7; D gene: .; CDR3 DNA: TGTGCCAGCAGCTTAGGGGGGGAGTACGAGCAGTACTTC; CDR3 protein: CASSLGGEYEQYF
V gene: TRBV28; clone size: .; CDR3 length: 17; J gene: TRBJ2-3; D gene: TRBD2; CDR3 DNA: TGTGCCAGCAGCACATCCTGGGGTAGCGGGAGGGGAGATACGCAGTATTTT; CDR3 protein: CASSTSWGSGRGDTQYF
V gene: TRBV6-1; clone size: few; CDR3 length: 13; J gene: TRBJ1-2; D gene: TRBD1; CDR3 DNA: TGTGCCAGCAGACGACAGGGTGACTATGGCTACACCTTC; CDR3 protein: CASRRQGDYGYTF